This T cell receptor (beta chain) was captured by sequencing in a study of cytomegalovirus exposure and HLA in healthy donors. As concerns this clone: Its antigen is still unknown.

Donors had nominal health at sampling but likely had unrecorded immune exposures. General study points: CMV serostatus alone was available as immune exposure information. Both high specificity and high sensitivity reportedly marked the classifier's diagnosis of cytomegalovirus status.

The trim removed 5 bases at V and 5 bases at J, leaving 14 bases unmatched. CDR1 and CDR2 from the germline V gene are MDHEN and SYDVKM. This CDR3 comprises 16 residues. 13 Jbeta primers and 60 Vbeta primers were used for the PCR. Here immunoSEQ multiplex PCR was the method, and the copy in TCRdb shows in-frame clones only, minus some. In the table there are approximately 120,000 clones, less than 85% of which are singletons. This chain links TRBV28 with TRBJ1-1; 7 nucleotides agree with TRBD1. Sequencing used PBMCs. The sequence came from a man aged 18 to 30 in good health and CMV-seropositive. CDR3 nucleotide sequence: TGTGCCAGCAGTGGCCGCAGAGGGCAGGGGGGAACTGAAGCTTTCTTT. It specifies CASSGRRGQGGTEAFF.